This TCR beta chain was found in a study of blood T cells in healthy people across ages. Study background: Researchers report that template switching captured about one barcoded beta molecule per two T cells. Broader study findings: Across the age range, TCR beta diversity per million T cells fell in a roughly linear way.

The CDR3 covers 13 residues. CDR1 and CDR2 from the germline V gene are SGHTA and FQGNSA. J lost 4 bases, V lost 8 bases, and 5 bases had no gene match. As concerns this clonotype: What it recognizes is unknown.

Alongside a J-beta primer mix, a sample-barcoded 5' primer served in a second PCR lasting about 7 to 12 cycles. A tag from a template-switch adaptor with 12 random nucleotides marked each cDNA molecule. Sequencing recovered at least 2.5 million CDR3-containing paired-end reads from each sample. In TCRdb, the 5' RACE reads were re-called with MiXCR into one record per CDR3 protein. Among almost 800,000 distinct CDR3 sequences listed, roughly 60% were seen once. The origin of this receptor is a man between 25 and 39 years old in good health. This sequence joins TRBV7-2 and TRBJ2-1; 7 positions agree with TRBD2. Sequenced: blood. CDR3 region: CASGDGRYNEQFF. The CDR3 DNA is TGTGCCAGCGGCGACGGGAGGTACAATGAGCAGTTCTTC.